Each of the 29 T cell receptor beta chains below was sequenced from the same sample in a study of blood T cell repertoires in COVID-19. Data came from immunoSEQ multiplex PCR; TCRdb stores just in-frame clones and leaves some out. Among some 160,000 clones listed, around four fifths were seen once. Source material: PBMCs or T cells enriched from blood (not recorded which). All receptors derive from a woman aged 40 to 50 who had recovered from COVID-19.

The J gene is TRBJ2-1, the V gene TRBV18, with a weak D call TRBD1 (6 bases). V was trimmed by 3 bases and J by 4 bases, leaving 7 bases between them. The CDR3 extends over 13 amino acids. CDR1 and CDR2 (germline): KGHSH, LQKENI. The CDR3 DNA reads TGTGCCAGCTCACCCGGACAGTACAATGAGCAGTTCTTC. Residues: CASSPGQYNEQFF.

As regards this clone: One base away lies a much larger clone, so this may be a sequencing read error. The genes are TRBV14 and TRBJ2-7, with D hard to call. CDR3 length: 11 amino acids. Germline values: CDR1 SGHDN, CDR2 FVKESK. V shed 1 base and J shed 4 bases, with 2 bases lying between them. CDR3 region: CASSQAYEQYF. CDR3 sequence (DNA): TGTGCCAGCAGCCAAGCTTACGAGCAGTACTTC.

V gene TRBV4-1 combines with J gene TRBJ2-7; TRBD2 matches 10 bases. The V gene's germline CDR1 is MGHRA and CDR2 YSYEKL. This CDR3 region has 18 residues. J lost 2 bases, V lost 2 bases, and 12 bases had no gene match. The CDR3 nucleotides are TGCGCCAGCAGCCAACTCGGAATCCTTAGCGGGGGGCCCTACGAGCAGTACTTC. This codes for CASSQLGILSGGPYEQYF.

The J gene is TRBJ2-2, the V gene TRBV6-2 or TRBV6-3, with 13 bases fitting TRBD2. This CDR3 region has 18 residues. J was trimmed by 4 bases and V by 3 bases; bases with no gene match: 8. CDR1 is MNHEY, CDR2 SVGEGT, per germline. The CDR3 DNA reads TGTGCCAGCAGTTATCGTAGGACTAGCGGGAGAGCCACCGGGGAGCTGTTTTTT. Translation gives CASSYRRTSGRATGELFF.

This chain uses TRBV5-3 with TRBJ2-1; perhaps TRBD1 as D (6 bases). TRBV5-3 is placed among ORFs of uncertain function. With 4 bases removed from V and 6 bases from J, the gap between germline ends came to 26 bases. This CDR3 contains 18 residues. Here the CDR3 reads CARSIYHIDRRKSNEQFF. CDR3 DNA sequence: TGTGCCAGAAGCATTTACCACATAGACAGGAGGAAGAGCAATGAGCAGTTCTTC.

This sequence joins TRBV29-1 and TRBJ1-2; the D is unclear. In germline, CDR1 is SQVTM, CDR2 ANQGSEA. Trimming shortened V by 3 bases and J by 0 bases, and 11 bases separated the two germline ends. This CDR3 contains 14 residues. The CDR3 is CSVEGFRPNYGYTF. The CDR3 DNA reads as TGCAGCGTTGAGGGTTTCAGGCCTAACTATGGCTACACCTTC.

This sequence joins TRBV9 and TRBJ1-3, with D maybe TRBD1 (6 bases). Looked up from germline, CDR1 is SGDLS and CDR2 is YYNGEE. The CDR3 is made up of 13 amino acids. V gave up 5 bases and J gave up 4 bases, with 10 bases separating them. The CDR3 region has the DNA TGTGCCAGCAGACAGGGCTCCGGAAACACCATATATTTT. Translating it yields CASRQGSGNTIYF. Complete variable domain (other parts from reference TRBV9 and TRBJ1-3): DSGVTQTPKHLITATGQRVTLRCSPRSGDLSVYWYQQSLDQGLQFLIQYYNGEERAKGNILERFSAQQFPDLHSELNLSSLELGDSALYFCASRQGSGNTIYFGEGSWLTVV.

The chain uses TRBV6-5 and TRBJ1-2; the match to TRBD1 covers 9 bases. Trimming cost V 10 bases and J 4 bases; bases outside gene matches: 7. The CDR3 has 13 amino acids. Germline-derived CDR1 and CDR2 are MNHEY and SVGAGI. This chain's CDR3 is CANQDRGGYGYTF. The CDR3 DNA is TGTGCCAACCAGGACAGGGGTGGCTATGGCTACACCTTC.

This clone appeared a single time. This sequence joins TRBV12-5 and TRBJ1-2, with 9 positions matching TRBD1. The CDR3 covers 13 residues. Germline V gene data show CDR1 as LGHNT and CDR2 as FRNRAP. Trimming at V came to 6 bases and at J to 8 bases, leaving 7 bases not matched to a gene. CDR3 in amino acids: CASGPGQGGGYTF. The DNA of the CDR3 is TGTGCTAGTGGCCCGGGACAGGGTGGAGGCTACACCTTC.

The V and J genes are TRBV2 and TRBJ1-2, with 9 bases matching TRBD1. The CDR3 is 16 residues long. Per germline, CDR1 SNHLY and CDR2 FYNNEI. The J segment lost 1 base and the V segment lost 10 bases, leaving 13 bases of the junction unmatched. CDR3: CATLRRDRDINYGYTF. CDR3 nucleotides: TGTGCCACCCTTCGCCGGGACAGGGATATTAACTATGGCTACACCTTC.

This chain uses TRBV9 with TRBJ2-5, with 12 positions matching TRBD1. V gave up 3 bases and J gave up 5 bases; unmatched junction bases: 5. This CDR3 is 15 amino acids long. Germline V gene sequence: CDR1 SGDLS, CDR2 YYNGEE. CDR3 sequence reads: CASSAGTGGLETQYF. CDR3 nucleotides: TGTGCCAGCAGCGCGGGGACAGGGGGCCTCGAGACCCAGTACTTC. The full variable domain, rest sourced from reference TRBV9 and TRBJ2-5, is DSGVTQTPKHLITATGQRVTLRCSPRSGDLSVYWYQQSLDQGLQFLIQYYNGEERAKGNILERFSAQQFPDLHSELNLSSLELGDSALYFCASSAGTGGLETQYFGPGTRLLVL.

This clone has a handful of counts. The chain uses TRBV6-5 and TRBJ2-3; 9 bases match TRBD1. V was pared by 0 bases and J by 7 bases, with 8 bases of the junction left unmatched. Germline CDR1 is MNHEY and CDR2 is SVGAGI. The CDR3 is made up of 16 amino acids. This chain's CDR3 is CASSYSITGGKNTQYF. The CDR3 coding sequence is TGTGCCAGCAGTTACTCGATAACAGGGGGCAAGAATACGCAGTATTTT.

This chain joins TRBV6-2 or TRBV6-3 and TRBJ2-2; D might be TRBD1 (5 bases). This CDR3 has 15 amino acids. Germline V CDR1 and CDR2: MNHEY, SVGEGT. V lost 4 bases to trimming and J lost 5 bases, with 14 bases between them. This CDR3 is CASSWTILGTGELFF. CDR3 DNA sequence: TGTGCCAGCAGTTGGACAATCCTTGGAACCGGGGAGCTGTTTTTT.

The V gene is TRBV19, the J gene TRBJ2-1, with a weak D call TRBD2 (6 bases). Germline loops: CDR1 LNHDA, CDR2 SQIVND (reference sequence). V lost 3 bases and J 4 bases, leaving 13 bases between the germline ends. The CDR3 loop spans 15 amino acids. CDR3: CASSMGGTDYNEQFF. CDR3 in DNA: TGTGCCAGTAGTATGGGTGGGACTGATTACAATGAGCAGTTCTTC.

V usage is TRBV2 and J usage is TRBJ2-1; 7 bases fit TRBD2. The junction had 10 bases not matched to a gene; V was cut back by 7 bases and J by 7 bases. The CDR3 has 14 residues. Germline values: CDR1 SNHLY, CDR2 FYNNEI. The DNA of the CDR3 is TGTGCCAGCAAAGTGGCGGGAGAGGGAAATGAGCAGTTCTTC. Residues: CASKVAGEGNEQFF.

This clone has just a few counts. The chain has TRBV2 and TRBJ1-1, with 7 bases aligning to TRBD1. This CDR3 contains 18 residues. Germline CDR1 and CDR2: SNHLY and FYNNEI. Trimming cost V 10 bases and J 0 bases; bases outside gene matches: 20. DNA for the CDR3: TGTGCCACCACGTCAGGGGGTCGATGGAGCTTTATGAACACTGAAGCTTTCTTT. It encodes CATTSGGRWSFMNTEAFF.

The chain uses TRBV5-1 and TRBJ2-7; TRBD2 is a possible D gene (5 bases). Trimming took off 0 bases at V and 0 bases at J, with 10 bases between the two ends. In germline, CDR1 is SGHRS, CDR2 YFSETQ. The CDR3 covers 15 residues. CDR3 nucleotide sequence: TGCGCCAGCAGCTTGGCGGCGGGTCCCTCCTACGAGCAGTACTTC. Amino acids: CASSLAAGPSYEQYF.

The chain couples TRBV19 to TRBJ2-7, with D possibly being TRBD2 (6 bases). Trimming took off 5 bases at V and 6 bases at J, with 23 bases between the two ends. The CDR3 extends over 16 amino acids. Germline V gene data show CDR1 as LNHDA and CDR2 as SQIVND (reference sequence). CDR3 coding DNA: TGTGCCAGTAGTCCTACCCACGGAGGGGCGAGATTCGAGCAGTACTTC. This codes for CASSPTHGGARFEQYF.

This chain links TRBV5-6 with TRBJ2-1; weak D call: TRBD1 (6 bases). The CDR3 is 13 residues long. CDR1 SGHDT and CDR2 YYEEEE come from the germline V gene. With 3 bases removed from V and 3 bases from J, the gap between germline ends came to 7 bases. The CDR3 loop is CASSSDSYNEQFF. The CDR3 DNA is TGTGCCAGCAGCTCGGACAGCTACAATGAGCAGTTCTTC.

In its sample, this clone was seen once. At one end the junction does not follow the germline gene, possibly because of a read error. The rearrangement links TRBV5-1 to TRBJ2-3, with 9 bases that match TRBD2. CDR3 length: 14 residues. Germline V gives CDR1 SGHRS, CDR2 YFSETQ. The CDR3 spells CASSQGTSRDTQYF. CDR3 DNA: TGCGCCAGCAGCCAAGGGACTAGCAGAGATACGCAGTATTTT.

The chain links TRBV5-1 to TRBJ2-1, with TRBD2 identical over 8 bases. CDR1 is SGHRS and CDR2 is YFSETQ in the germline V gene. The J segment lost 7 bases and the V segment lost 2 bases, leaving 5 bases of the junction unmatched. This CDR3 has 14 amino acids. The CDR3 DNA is TGCGCCAGCAGCTTTGGGACTAGTCAGAATGAGCAGTTCTTC. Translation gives CASSFGTSQNEQFF.

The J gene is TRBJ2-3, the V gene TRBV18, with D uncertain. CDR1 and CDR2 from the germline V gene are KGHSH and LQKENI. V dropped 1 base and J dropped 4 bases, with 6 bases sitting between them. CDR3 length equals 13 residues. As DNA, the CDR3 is TGTGCCAGCTCACCACAGACTGCAGATACGCAGTATTTT. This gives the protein CASSPQTADTQYF.

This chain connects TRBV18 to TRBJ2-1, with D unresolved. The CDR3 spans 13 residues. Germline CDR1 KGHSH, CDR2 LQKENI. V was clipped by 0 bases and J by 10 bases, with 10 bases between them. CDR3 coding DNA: TGTGCCAGCTCACCACCGGTCTTAGTAGAGCAGTTCTTC. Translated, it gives CASSPPVLVEQFF.

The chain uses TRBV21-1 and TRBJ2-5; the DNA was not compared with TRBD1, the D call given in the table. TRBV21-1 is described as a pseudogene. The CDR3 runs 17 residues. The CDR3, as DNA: TGTGCTAAAAGGACTACGGGTGTGGACAGGGACCAAGAGACCCAGTACTTC. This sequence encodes CAKRTTGVDRDQETQYF.

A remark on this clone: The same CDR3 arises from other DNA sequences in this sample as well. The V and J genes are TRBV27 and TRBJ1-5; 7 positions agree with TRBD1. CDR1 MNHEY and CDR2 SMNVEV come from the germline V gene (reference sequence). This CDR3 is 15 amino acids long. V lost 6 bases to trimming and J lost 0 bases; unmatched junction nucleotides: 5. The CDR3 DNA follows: TGTGCCAGCAGCCCGACAGGGTATAGCAATCAGCCCCAGCATTTT. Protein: CASSPTGYSNQPQHF.

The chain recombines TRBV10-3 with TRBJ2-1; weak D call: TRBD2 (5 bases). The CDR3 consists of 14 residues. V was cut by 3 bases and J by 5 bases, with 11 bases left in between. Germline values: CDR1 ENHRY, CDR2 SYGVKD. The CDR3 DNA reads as TGTGCCATCAGTGATGGAGGACTTAACAATGAGCAGTTCTTC. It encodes CAISDGGLNNEQFF.

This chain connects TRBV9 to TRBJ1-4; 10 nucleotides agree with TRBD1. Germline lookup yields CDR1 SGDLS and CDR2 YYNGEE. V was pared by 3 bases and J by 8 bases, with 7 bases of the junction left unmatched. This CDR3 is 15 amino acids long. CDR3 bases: TGTGCCAGCAGCGCCGGCGGGACAGGGGCCGAAAAACTGTTTTTT. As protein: CASSAGGTGAEKLFF.

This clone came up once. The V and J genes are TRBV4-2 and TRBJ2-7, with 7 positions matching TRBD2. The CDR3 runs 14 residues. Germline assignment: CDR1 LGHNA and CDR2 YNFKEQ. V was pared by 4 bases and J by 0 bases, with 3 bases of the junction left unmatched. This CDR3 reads CASSPLADSYEQYF. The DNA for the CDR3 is TGTGCCAGCAGCCCTCTAGCGGACTCCTACGAGCAGTACTTC.

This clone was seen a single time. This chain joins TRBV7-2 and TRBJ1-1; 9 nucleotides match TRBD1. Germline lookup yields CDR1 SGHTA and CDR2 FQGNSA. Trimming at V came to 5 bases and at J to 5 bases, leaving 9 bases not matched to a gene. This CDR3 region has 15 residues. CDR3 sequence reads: CASSPRTGAGTEAFF. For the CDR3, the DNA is TGTGCCAGCAGCCCCAGGACAGGGGCGGGGACTGAAGCTTTCTTT.